Shown below are 17 T cell receptor beta chains from a single sample sequenced in a study of neurological immune-mediated disorders. TCRdb re-derived calls from the 5' RACE reads in MiXCR, one entry per CDR3 protein. This sample has some 60,000 distinct CDR3 sequences, with around a tenth found just once. The sample's time point: longitudinal time-point 2. Sequenced sample: PBMCs. The receptor set was obtained from a man younger than 45 in good health.

This clonotype showed up many times. V usage is TRBV9 and J usage is TRBJ2-2, with D unresolved. Deletions cut 4 bases from V and 2 bases from J, with 9 bases between. CDR1 and CDR2 from the germline V gene are SGDLS and YYNGEE. The CDR3 covers 14 residues. CDR3: CASSPPTNTGELFF. The CDR3 DNA reads as TGTGCCAGCAGCCCCCCGACCAACACCGGGGAGCTGTTTTTT.

This clonotype came up many times. The CDR3 bases are TGCAGTGCGCATTGGACGGGGGCTGGCTACGAGCAGTACTTC. This gives the protein CSAHWTGAGYEQYF. This chain joins TRBV20-1 and TRBJ2-7; either TRBD1 or TRBD2 may supply D (6 bases each). With 6 bases removed from V and 3 bases from J, the gap between germline ends came to 18 bases. Germline V gives CDR1 DFQATT, CDR2 SNEGSKA (reference sequence). This CDR3 comprises 14 residues.

The V call is TRBV6-1, the J call TRBJ2-3, with D maybe TRBD1 (5 bases). This CDR3 comprises 14 residues. CDR1 and CDR2 from the germline V gene are MNHNS and SASEGT. Trimming stripped 7 bases from V and 5 bases from J, with 16 bases between. DNA for the CDR3: TGTGCCAGCATCTACGGTTGGGGCAGAGATACGCAGTATTTT. It translates to CASIYGWGRDTQYF.

This clonotype was counted at least ten times. The CDR3 region is CASSIGSSSKAFF. Written as DNA, the CDR3 is TGTGCCAGCAGTATAGGCAGCAGCTCTAAAGCTTTCTTT. The V call is TRBV12-3 or TRBV12-4, the J call TRBJ1-1; D gene ambiguous. V gave up 5 bases and J gave up 9 bases, with 16 bases separating them. The CDR3 has 13 amino acids.

This clonotype was detected many times. The J gene is TRBJ2-7, the V gene TRBV6-5; 10 bases match TRBD1. Germline lookup yields CDR1 MNHEY and CDR2 SVGAGI. This CDR3 is 15 amino acids long. Losses at the gene ends were 6 bases for V and 4 bases for J; bases not matched to a gene: 9. The CDR3 loop is CASRYRDRGSYEQYF. CDR3 sequence (DNA): TGTGCCAGCAGATATCGGGACAGGGGTTCTTACGAGCAGTACTTC.

This clonotype was found many times. J is TRBJ2-7 and V is TRBV20-1; tentative D call: TRBD1 (5 bases). The CDR3 sequence is 14 residues long. V was shortened by 0 bases and J by 2 bases, with 11 bases between the two germline ends. Looked up from germline, CDR1 is DFQATT and CDR2 is SNEGSKA (reference sequence). CDR3 loop: CSARDIDRPYEQYF. In DNA, the CDR3 is TGCAGTGCTAGAGATATAGACAGACCCTACGAGCAGTACTTC.

This clonotype was found many times. This chain connects TRBV29-1 to TRBJ2-5, with D perhaps TRBD2 (6 bases). This CDR3 region has 14 residues. The germline V and J ends were trimmed by 3 bases and 7 bases, with 18 bases remaining between them. Germline CDR1 SQVTM, CDR2 ANQGSEA. The chain's CDR3 is CSVEEQRAEGTQYF. The CDR3 region has the DNA TGCAGCGTTGAGGAACAGCGGGCCGAGGGGACCCAGTACTTC. Full variable domain (rest looked up from reference TRBV29-1 and TRBJ2-5): SAVISQKPSRDICQRGTSLTIQCQVDSQVTMMFWYRQQPGQSLTLIATANQGSEATYESGFVIDKFPISRPNLTFSTLTVSNMSPEDSSIYLCSVEEQRAEGTQYFGPGTRLLVL.

As for this clonotype: At one end, the junction sequence differs from germline, possibly due to a read error. The J gene is TRBJ2-7, the V gene TRBV5-1; D is perhaps TRBD2 (7 bases). CDR1 SGHRS and CDR2 YFSETQ come from the germline V gene. The CDR3 loop spans 12 amino acids. CDR3 DNA sequence: TGCGCCAGCAGCTCCTGGGGGGGCGAGCGGTACTTC. Translation gives CASSSWGGERYF.

This clonotype was seen many times. The chain employs TRBV7-9 and TRBJ2-2; D uncertain. Trimming removed 4 bases at V and 0 bases at J, with 3 bases between. There are 13 residues in the CDR3. Germline V gives CDR1 SEHNR, CDR2 FQNEAQ (reference sequence). CDR3 sequence: CASSSANTGELFF. The CDR3 DNA is TGTGCCAGCAGCTCCGCGAACACCGGGGAGCTGTTTTTT.

This clonotype appeared many times. This chain connects TRBV5-1 to TRBJ2-1; perhaps TRBD2 as D (6 bases). The CDR3 has 14 residues. In germline, CDR1 is SGHRS, CDR2 YFSETQ. Trimming took 2 bases from V and 7 from J, leaving 13 bases between them. CDR3 sequence: CASSFGGGWNEQFF. CDR3 nucleotide sequence: TGCGCCAGCAGCTTTGGTGGGGGGTGGAATGAGCAGTTCTTC.

This clonotype was recorded at least ten times. This chain joins TRBV12-3 or TRBV12-4 and TRBJ2-7; a possible D gene is TRBD2 (5 bases). The CDR3 spans 14 residues. V was pared by 6 bases and J by 4 bases, with 16 bases between. CDR3 amino acids: CASSNSYRGYEQYF. CDR3 DNA: TGTGCCAGCAGCAACTCGTACCGGGGTTACGAGCAGTACTTC.

This clonotype came up many times. The chain uses TRBV15 and TRBJ1-4; tentatively, D is TRBD1 (6 bases). Trimming took off 0 bases at V and 8 bases at J, with 16 bases between the two ends. Germline values: CDR1 LNHNV, CDR2 YYDKDF (reference sequence). The CDR3 extends over 16 amino acids. The CDR3 DNA reads as TGTGCCACCAGCAGAGATCAGGGGCAAATAGGCGAAAAACTGTTTTTT. Translating gives CATSRDQGQIGEKLFF.

This clonotype was recorded many times. The chain is built from TRBV12-3 or TRBV12-4 and TRBJ2-1; D tentatively reads TRBD1 or TRBD2 (6 bases each). The CDR3 totals 17 residues. V was cut by 6 bases and J by 6 bases, with 24 bases left in between. The CDR3, as DNA: TGTGCCAGCAGCAGCAAACAGGGAGGTTGGCTTGCCAATGAGCAGTTCTTC. Amino acids: CASSSKQGGWLANEQFF.

This clonotype came up many times. V and J are TRBV5-1 and TRBJ2-5; 7 nucleotides line up with TRBD1. Germline V gene data show CDR1 as SGHRS and CDR2 as YFSETQ. This CDR3 comprises 15 residues. V lost 4 bases, J lost 1 base, and 7 bases stayed unmatched. The DNA of the CDR3 is TGCGCCAGCAGCACTGATGGGACAGTCCAAGAGACCCAGTACTTC. Its translation is CASSTDGTVQETQYF.

This clonotype came up many times. The V and J genes are TRBV25-1 and TRBJ2-5; no reliable D call. Per germline, CDR1 MGHDK and CDR2 SYGVNS. This CDR3 region has 14 residues. V was pared by 1 base and J by 1 base, with 7 bases between. CDR3 DNA: TGTGCCAGCAGTGAATCCTCGGTCCAAGAGACCCAGTACTTC. Amino acid sequence: CASSESSVQETQYF.

The table lists this clonotype with many counts. The CDR3 region is CASSPAGAGVNTIYF. The CDR3 DNA follows: TGCGCCAGCAGCCCCGCTGGGGCAGGGGTAAACACCATATATTTT. The genes are TRBV5-1 and TRBJ1-3, with a possible D match to TRBD1 (6 bases). This CDR3 contains 15 residues. Germline V CDR1 and CDR2: SGHRS, YFSETQ. V lost 4 bases, J lost 6 bases, and 17 bases lay in between. Together with reference TRBV5-1 and TRBJ1-3, the CDR3 gives the full variable domain: KAGVTQTPRYLIKTRGQQVTLSCSPISGHRSVSWYQQTPGQGLQFLFEYFSETQRNKGNFPGRFSGRQFSNSRSEMNVSTLELGDSALYLCASSPAGAGVNTIYFGEGSWLTVV.

This clonotype was recorded many times. The rearrangement uses TRBV5-1 and TRBJ2-2, with TRBD2 matching 7 bases. The CDR3 totals 16 residues. Germline CDR1 and CDR2: SGHRS and YFSETQ. Trimming at V came to 2 bases and at J to 3 bases, leaving 7 bases not matched to a gene. The CDR3 DNA reads TGCGCCAGCAGCTTTGACGGGGGGAGAGACACCGGGGAGCTGTTTTTT. It codes for CASSFDGGRDTGELFF.